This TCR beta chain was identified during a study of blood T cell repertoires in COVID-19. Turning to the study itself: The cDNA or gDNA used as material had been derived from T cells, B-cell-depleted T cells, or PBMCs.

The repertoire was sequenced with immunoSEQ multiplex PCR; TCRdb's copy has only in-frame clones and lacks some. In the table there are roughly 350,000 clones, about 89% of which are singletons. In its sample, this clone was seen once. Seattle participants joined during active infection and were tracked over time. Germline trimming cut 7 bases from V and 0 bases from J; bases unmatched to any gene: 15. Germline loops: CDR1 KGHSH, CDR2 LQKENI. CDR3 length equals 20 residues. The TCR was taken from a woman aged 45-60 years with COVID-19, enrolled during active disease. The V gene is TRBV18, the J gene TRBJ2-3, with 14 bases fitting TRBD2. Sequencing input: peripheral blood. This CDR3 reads CASFPTGTSGRGPSTDTQYF. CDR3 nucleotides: TGTGCCAGCTTCCCCACCGGGACTAGCGGGAGAGGACCTAGCACAGATACGCAGTATTTT.